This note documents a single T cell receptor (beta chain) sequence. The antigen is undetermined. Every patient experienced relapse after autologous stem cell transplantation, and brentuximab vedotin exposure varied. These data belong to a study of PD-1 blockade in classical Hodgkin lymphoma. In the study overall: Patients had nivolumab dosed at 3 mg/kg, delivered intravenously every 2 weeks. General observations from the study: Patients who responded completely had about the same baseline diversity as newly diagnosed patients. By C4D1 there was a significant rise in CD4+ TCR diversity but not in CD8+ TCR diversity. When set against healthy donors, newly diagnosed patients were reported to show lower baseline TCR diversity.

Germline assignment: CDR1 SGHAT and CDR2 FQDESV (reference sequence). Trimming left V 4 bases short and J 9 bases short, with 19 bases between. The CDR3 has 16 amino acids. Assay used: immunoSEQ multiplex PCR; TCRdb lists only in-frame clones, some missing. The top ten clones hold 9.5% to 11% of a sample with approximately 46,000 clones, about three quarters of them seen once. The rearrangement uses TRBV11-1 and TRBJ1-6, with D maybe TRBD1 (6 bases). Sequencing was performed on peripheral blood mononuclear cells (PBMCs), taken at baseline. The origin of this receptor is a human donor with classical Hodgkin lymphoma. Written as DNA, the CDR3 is TGTGCCAGCAGCTCAGTGGGGCAGGGGAAAAGTTCACCCCTCCACTTT. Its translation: CASSSVGQGKSSPLHF.